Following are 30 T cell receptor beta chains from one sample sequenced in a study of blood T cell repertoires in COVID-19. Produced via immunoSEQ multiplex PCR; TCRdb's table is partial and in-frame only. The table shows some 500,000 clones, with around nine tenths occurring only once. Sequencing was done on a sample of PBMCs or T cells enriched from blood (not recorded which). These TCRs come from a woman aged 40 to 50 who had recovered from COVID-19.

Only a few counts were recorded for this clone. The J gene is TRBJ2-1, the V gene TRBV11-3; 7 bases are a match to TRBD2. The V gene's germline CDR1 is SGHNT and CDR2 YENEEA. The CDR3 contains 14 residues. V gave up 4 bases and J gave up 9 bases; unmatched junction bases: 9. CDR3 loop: CASSSSGGLFEQFF. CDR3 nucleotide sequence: TGTGCCAGCAGCTCCTCGGGGGGACTCTTTGAGCAGTTCTTC.

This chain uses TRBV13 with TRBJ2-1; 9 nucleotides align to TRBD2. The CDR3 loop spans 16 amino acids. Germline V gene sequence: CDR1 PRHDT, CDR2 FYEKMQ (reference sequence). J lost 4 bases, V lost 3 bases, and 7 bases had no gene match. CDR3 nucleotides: TGTGCCAGCAGCTTCGGCCGTAGCGGGAGATACAATGAGCAGTTCTTC. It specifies CASSFGRSGRYNEQFF.

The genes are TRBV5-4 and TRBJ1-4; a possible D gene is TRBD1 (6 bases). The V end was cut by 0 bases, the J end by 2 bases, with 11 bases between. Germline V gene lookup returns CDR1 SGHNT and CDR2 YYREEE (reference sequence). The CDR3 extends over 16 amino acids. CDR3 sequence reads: CASSLAPQGTNEKLFF. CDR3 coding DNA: TGTGCCAGCAGCTTGGCCCCGCAGGGGACTAATGAAAAACTGTTTTTT.

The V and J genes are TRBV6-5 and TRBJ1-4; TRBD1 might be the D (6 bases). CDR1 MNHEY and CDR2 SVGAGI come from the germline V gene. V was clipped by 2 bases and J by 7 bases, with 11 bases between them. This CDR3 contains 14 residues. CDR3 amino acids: CASSYGGHVEKLFF. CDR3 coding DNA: TGTGCCAGCAGTTACGGGGGACATGTTGAAAAACTGTTTTTT.

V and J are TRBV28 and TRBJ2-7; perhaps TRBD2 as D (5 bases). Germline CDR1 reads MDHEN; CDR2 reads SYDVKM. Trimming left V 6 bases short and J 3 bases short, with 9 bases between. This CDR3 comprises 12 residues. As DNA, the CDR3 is TGTGCCAGCAGGAGGGATATCTACGAGCAGTACTTC. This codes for CASRRDIYEQYF. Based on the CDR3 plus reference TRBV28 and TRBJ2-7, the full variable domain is DVKVTQSSRYLVKRTGEKVFLECVQDMDHENMFWYRQDPGLGLRLIYFSYDVKMKEKGDIPEGYSVSREKKERFSLILESASTNQTSMYLCASRRDIYEQYFGPGTRLTVT.

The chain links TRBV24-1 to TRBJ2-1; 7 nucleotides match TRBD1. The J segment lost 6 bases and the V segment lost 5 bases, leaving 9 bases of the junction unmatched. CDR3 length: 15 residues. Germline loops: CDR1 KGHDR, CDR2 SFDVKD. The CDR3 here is CATSGGVRTGNEQFF. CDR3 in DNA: TGTGCCACCAGTGGTGGGGTCAGGACAGGCAATGAGCAGTTCTTC.

This chain's CDR3 is CASGKTGTGLGYTF. The CDR3 DNA follows: TGTGCTAGTGGTAAAACCGGGACAGGGCTTGGCTACACCTTC. The chain employs TRBV12-5 and TRBJ1-2, with 9 bases aligning to TRBD1. This CDR3 comprises 14 residues. Germline V gene lookup returns CDR1 LGHNT and CDR2 FRNRAP. The J segment lost 7 bases and the V segment lost 5 bases, leaving 8 bases of the junction unmatched.

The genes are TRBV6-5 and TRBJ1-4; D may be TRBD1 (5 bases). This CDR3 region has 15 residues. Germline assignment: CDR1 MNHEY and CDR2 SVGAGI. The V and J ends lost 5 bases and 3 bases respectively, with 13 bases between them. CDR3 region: CASSTPGGANEKLFF. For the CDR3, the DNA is TGTGCCAGCAGTACGCCGGGGGGGGCTAATGAAAAACTGTTTTTT.

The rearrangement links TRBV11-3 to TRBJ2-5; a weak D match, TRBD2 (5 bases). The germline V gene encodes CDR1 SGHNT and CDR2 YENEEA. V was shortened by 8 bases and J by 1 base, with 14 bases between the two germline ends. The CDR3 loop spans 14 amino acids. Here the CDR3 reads CASRGSRLQETQYF. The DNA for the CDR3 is TGTGCCAGCCGGGGTTCTCGCCTCCAAGAGACCCAGTACTTC.

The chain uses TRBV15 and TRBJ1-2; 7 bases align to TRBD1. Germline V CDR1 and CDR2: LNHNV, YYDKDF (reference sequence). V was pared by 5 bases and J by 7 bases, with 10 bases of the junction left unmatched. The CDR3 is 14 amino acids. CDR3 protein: CATSFRTGRGGYTF. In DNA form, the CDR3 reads TGTGCCACCAGCTTTAGGACAGGCCGTGGTGGCTACACCTTC.

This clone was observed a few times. DNA for the CDR3: TGTGCCAGCAGCGGCAGGGGGGATGTAAACACTGAAGCTTTCTTT. The encoded protein is CASSGRGDVNTEAFF. The gene calls are TRBV5-8 and TRBJ1-1, with 7 bases lining up with TRBD1. This CDR3 region has 15 residues. Losses at the gene ends were 4 bases for V and 2 bases for J; bases not matched to a gene: 8. In germline, CDR1 is SGHTS, CDR2 YDEGEE.

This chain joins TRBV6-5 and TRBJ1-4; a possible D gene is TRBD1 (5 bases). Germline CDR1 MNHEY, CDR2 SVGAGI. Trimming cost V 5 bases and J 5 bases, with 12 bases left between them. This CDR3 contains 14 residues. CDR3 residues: CASSHPQVNEKLFF. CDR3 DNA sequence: TGTGCCAGCAGTCACCCACAGGTGAATGAAAAACTGTTTTTT.

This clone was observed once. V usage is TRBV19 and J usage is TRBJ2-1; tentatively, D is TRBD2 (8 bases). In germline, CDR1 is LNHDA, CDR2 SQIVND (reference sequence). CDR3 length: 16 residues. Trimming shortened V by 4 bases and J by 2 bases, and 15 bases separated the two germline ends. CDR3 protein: CASSTGGTVAYNEQFF. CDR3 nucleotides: TGTGCCAGTAGTACGGGAGGGACAGTAGCCTACAATGAGCAGTTCTTC.

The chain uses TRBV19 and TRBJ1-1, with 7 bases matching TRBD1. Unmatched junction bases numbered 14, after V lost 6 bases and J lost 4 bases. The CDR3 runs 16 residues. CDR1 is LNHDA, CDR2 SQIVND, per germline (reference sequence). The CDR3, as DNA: TGTGCCAGTAGCGACTCCGGGGGACAGATAATCACTGAAGCTTTCTTT. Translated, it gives CASSDSGGQIITEAFF.

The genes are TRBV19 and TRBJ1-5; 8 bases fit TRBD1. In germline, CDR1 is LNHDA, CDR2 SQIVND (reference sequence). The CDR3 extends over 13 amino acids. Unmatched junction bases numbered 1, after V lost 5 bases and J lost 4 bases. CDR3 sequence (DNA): TGTGCCAGTAGTCGGGACAGGAATCAGCCCCAGCATTTT. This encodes CASSRDRNQPQHF.

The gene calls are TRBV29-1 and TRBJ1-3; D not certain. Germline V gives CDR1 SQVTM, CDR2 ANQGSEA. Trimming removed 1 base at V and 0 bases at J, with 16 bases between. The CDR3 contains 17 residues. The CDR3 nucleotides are TGCAGCGTTGAAGCCCCAACCGGGTCTTTCTCTGGAAACACCATATATTTT. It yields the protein CSVEAPTGSFSGNTIYF.

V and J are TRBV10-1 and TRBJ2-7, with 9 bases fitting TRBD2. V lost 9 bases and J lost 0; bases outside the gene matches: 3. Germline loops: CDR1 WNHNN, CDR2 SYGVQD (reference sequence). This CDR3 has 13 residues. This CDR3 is CASKREDSYEQYF. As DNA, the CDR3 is TGCGCCAGTAAGCGGGAGGACTCCTACGAGCAGTACTTC.

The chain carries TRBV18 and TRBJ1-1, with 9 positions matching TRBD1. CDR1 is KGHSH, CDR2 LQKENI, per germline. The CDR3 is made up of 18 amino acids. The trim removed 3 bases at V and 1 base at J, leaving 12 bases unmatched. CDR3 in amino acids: CASSPGLRQGGPNTEAFF. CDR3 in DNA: TGTGCCAGCTCACCCGGGTTAAGACAGGGGGGACCGAACACTGAAGCTTTCTTT.

This CDR3 reads CASSFSMASGYNEQFF. The CDR3 DNA sequence: TGTGCCAGCAGCTTCTCTATGGCTAGCGGTTACAATGAGCAGTTCTTC. The V and J genes are TRBV5-4 and TRBJ2-1, with 7 bases fitting TRBD2. With 2 bases clipped from V and 4 bases from J, the junction kept 9 bases outside the gene matches. This CDR3 comprises 16 residues. CDR1 and CDR2 from the germline V gene are SGHNT and YYREEE (reference sequence). Filled out from reference TRBV5-4 and TRBJ2-1, the complete variable domain reads ETGVTQSPTHLIKTRGQQVTLRCSSQSGHNTVSWYQQALGQGPQFIFQYYREEENGRGNFPPRFSGLQFPNYSSELNVNALELDDSALYLCASSFSMASGYNEQFFGPGTRLTVL.

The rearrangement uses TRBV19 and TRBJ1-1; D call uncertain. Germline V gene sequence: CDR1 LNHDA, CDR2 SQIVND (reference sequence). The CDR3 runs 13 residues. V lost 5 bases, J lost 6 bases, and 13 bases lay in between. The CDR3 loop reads CASSGRSVAEAFF. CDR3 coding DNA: TGTGCCAGTAGTGGGCGATCCGTGGCTGAAGCTTTCTTT.

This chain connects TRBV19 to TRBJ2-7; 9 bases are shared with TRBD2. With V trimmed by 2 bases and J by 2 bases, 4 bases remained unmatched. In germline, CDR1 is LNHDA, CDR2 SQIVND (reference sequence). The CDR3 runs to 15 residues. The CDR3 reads CASSISGRLTYEQYF. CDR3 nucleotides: TGTGCCAGTAGTATAAGCGGGAGGCTTACCTACGAGCAGTACTTC. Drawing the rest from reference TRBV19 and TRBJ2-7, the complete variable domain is DGGITQSPKYLFRKEGQNVTLSCEQNLNHDAMYWYRQDPGQGLRLIYYSQIVNDFQKGDIAEGYSVSREKKESFPLTVTSAQKNPTAFYLCASSISGRLTYEQYFGPGTRLTVT.

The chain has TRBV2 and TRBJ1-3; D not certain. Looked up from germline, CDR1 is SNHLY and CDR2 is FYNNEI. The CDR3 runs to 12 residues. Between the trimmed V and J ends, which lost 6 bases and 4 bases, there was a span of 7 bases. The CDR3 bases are TGTGCCAGCAGGAGAGTCGGAAACACCATATATTTT. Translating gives CASRRVGNTIYF.

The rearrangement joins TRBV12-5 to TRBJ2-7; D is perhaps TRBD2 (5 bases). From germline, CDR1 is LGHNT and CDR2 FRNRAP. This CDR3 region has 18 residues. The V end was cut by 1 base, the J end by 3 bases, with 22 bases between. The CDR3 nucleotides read TGTGCTAGTGGTTTGGGTGATAAACCCGGGTCTCGGGGCTACGAGCAGTACTTC. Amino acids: CASGLGDKPGSRGYEQYF. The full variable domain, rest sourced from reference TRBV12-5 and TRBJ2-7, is DARVTQTPRHKVTEMGQEVTMRCQPILGHNTVFWYRQTMMQGLELLAYFRNRAPLDDSGMPKDRFSAEMPDATLATLKIQPSEPRDSAVYFCASGLGDKPGSRGYEQYFGPGTRLTVT.

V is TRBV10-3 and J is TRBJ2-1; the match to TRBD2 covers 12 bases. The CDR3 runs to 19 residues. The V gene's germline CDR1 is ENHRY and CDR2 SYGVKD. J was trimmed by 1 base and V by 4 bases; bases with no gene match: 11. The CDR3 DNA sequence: TGTGCCATCAGTGGGACGGGACTAGCGGGTTCGAGGTCCTACAATGAGCAGTTCTTC. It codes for CAISGTGLAGSRSYNEQFF.

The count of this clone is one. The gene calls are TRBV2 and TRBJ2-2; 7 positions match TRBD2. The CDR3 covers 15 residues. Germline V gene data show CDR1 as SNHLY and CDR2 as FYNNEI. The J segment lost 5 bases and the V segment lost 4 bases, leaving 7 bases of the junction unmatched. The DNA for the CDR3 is TGTGCCAGCAGTGGGGAGACTAGCTCTACCGGGGAGCTGTTTTTT. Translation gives CASSGETSSTGELFF. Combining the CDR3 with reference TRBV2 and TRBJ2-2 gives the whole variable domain EPEVTQTPSHQVTQMGQEVILRCVPISNHLYFYWYRQILGQKVEFLVSFYNNEISEKSEIFDDQFSVERPDGSNFTLKIRSTKLEDSAMYFCASSGETSSTGELFFGEGSRLTVL.

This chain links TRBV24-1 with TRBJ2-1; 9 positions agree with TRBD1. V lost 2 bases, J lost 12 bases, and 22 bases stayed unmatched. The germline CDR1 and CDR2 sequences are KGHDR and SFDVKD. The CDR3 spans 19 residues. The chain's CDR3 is CATSDSPGQGTSHARGQFF. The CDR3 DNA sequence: TGTGCCACCAGTGATTCTCCGGGACAGGGTACTAGTCATGCGCGCGGGCAGTTCTTC.

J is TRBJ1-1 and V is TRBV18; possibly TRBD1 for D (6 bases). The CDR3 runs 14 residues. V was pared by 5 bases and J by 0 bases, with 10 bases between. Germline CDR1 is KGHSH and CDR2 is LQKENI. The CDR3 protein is CASSFGQMNTEAFF. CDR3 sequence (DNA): TGTGCCAGCTCATTCGGACAGATGAACACTGAAGCTTTCTTT.

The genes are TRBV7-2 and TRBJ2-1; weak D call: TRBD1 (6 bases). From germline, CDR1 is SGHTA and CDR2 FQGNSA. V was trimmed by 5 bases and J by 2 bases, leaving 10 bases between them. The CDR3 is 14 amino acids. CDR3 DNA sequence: TGTGCCAGCAGCGCCGGGACAACCTACAATGAGCAGTTCTTC. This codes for CASSAGTTYNEQFF.

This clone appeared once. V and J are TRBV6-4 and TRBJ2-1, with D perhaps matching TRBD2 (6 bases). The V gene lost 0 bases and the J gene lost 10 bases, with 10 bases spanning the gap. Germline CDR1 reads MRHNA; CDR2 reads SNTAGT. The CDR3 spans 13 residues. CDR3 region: CASSDSWGREQFF. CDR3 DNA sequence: TGTGCCAGCAGTGACTCTTGGGGGAGGGAGCAGTTCTTC.

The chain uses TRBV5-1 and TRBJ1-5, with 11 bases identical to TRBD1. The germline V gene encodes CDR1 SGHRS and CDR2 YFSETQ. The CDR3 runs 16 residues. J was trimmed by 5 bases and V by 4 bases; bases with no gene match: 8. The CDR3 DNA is TGCGCCAGCAGCGCAGGGACAGGGGGAGTTTATCAGCCCCAGCATTTT. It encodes CASSAGTGGVYQPQHF.